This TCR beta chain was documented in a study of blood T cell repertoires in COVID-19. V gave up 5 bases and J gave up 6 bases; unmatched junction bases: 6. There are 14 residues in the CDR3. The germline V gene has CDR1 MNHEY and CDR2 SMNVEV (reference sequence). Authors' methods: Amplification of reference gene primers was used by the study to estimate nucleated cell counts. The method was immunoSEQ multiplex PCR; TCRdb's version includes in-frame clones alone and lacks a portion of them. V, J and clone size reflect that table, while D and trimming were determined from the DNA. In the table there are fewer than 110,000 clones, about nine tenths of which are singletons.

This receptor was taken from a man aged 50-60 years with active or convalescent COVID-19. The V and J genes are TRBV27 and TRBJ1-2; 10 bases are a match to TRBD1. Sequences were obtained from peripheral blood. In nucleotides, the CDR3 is TGTGCCAGCAGTCACCAGGGACAGGGGCATGGCTACACCTTC. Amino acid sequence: CASSHQGQGHGYTF.